This entry describes one T cell receptor beta chain. Germline lookup yields CDR1 SGHVS and CDR2 FQNEAQ. V lost 5 bases to trimming and J lost 5 bases, with 22 bases between them. CDR3 length: 16 amino acids. This specimen comes from a study of blood T cell repertoires in COVID-19. The table came from immunoSEQ multiplex PCR; TCRdb's copy has only in-frame clones and leaves some out. The data contain about 160,000 clones, about nine tenths of them singletons. This TCR came from a woman aged 65 to 85 with acute or convalescent COVID-19. The chain is built from TRBV7-8 and TRBJ2-7, with D possibly being TRBD1 (5 bases). The sequencing sample was made of peripheral blood. DNA of the CDR3: TGTGCCAGCAGCCGACAATCCCAGGGTATTAGCAACGAGCAGTACTTC. This sequence encodes CASSRQSQGISNEQYF.